This TCR beta chain was sequenced in a study of OX40 agonist ivuxolimab in advanced cancers. Across the whole study: As their treatment, patients were administered ivuxolimab, an agonistic anti-OX40 (CD134) antibody. Partial responses occurred in three patients (one hepatocellular carcinoma, two cutaneous melanoma). Whole-study results and caveats: At 0.1 to 3.0 mg/kg, clonal expansion of CD4+ and CD8+ blood T cells had occurred by week 6.

For this clone: Antigen unknown.

The CDR3 is 17 residues long. TCRdb keeps only in-frame clones here, not all; method: immunoSEQ multiplex PCR. This sample has about 49,000 clones, with about 88% found just once. With baseline, cycle 4 day 1, and cycle 7 day 1 as timepoints, blood was sampled. The sequences come from CD4+ or CD8+ T cells sorted from blood, collected in a trial of the OX40 agonist ivuxolimab. The receptor was derived from an adult with an advanced solid tumor such as melanoma, head and neck, liver or kidney cancer. This chain links TRBV21-1 with TRBJ2-4; no DNA check was done on the table's D call, TRBD2. TRBV21-1 is a listed pseudogene. CDR3 protein: CASEKRPAGVGKNIQYF. In DNA form, the CDR3 reads TGTGCCAGCGAGAAAAGGCCGGCGGGGGTTGGCAAAAACATTCAGTACTTC.